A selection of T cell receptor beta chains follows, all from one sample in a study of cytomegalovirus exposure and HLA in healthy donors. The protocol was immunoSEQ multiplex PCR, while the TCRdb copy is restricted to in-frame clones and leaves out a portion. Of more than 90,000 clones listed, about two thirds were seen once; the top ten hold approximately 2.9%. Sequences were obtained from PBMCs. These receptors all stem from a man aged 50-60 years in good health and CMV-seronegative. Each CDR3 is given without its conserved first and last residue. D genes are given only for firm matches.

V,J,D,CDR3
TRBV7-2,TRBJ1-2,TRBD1,ASSPMTGPYGYT
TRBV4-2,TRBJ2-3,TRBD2,ASSQVGGGLTDTQY
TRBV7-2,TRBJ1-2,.,ASSLEVQILGYT
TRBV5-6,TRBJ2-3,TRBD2,ASSLWLAGTSTDTQY
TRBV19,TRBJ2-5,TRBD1,ASSIRGPETQY
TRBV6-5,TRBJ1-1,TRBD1,ASKGQGYRNTEAF
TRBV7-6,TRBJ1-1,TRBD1,ASSSRAGDSLNTEAF
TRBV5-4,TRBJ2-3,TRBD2,ASSRGAGRALGNTQY
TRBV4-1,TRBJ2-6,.,ASSQGPFRSSGANVLT
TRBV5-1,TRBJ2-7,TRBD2,ASSITSGDSYEQY
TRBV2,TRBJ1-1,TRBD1,ASKWDRDQSTEAF
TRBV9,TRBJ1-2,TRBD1,ASSAGQGIGNGYT
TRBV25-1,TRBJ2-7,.,ASSTGTPLF